Listed here are 27 T cell receptor beta chains from one sample, sequenced in a study of T cell repertoires in cytomegalovirus infection. TCRdb called the reads again in MiXCR, with one record for every CDR3 protein. The data show over 100,000 distinct CDR3 sequences, 16% seen once. Sequencing used PBMCs. These receptor sequences come from a human donor in good health (CMV status not recorded). Some clones in this sample may be carry-over from other donors' samples.

The J gene is TRBJ1-5, the V gene TRBV20-1; 7 nucleotides line up with TRBD1. J lost 4 bases, V lost 0 bases, and 9 bases had no gene match. This CDR3 has 16 residues. Germline loops: CDR1 DFQATT, CDR2 SNEGSKA (reference sequence). CDR3 sequence: CSARERGRSVNQPQHF. DNA for the CDR3: TGCAGTGCTAGAGAGAGGGGGCGTTCGGTGAATCAGCCCCAGCATTTT.

This clonotype has ten or more counts. This rearrangement joins TRBV28 to TRBJ1-4, with D unclear. Deletions cut 6 bases from V and 5 bases from J, with 13 bases between. Germline loops: CDR1 MDHEN, CDR2 SYDVKM. This CDR3 is 14 amino acids long. Here the CDR3 DNA reads TGTGCCAGCAGACCGGGTCCCGAAAATGAAAAACTGTTTTTT. Amino acids: CASRPGPENEKLFF.

By frequency in the sample, this clonotype is medium-sized. The J gene is TRBJ2-7, the V gene TRBV7-6; 12 nucleotides match TRBD2. The germline CDR1 and CDR2 sequences are SGHVS and FNYEAQ. The CDR3 sequence is 17 residues long. The junction had 8 bases not matched to a gene; V was cut back by 5 bases and J by 0 bases. Here the CDR3 DNA reads TGTGCCAGCAGCCCCGTAACTAGCGGGGGGTCCTCCTACGAGCAGTACTTC. It translates to CASSPVTSGGSSYEQYF.

This clonotype has just a few counts. The genes are TRBV15 and TRBJ1-1; 7 positions agree with TRBD1. Trimming at V came to 5 bases and at J to 10 bases, leaving 13 bases not matched to a gene. This CDR3 has 14 amino acids. Germline V lookup: CDR1 LNHNV, CDR2 YYDKDF (reference sequence). In DNA, the CDR3 is TGTGCCACCAGCGTAGGGACAGTTCTGGGGACAGCTTTCTTT. Its translation: CATSVGTVLGTAFF.

V and J are TRBV5-1 and TRBJ1-3; 9 bases fit TRBD1. Germline CDR1 is SGHRS and CDR2 is YFSETQ. This CDR3 contains 17 residues. The junction had 9 bases not matched to a gene; V was cut back by 4 bases and J by 1 base. In DNA form, the CDR3 reads TGCGCCAGCAGCCTGAGAGGGGGACAGGGTTCTGGAAACACCATATATTTT. Translated: CASSLRGGQGSGNTIYF.

The CDR3 DNA reads TGCAGTGCTGGCCAAATTGGGACAGGGCCTTGGGAGACCCAGTACTTC. As protein: CSAGQIGTGPWETQYF. This chain uses TRBV20-1 with TRBJ2-5; TRBD1 matches at 9 bases. The CDR3 consists of 16 residues. CDR1 is DFQATT and CDR2 is SNEGSKA in the germline V gene (reference sequence). Losses at the gene ends were 5 bases for V and 5 bases for J; bases not matched to a gene: 15.

The sample holds many counts of this clonotype. J is TRBJ2-7 and V is TRBV28, with D uncertain. The germline CDR1 and CDR2 sequences are MDHEN and SYDVKM. Trimming pared 5 bases from V and 3 bases from J, leaving 5 bases between. There are 11 residues in the CDR3. The DNA of the CDR3 is TGTGCCAGCAGTAACAGCTACGAGCAGTACTTC. Amino acids: CASSNSYEQYF.

This clonotype was detected a few times. CDR3 DNA sequence: TGTGCCTGGAGTGCCCAGGGTTATACTGAAGCTTTCTTT. Its translation: CAWSAQGYTEAFF. V is TRBV30 and J is TRBJ1-1, with D tentatively TRBD1 (5 bases). Germline assignment: CDR1 GTSNPN and CDR2 SVGIG (reference sequence). CDR3 size: 13 residues. V shed 1 base and J shed 5 bases, with 11 bases lying between them.

The genes are TRBV29-1 and TRBJ1-3; D not certain. The CDR3 is 12 amino acids. Germline CDR1 SQVTM, CDR2 ANQGSEA. Trimming pared 2 bases from V and 0 bases from J, leaving 2 bases between. The CDR3 nucleotides read TGCAGCGTTGAAAACTCTGGAAACACCATATATTTT. Protein: CSVENSGNTIYF.

The chain combines TRBV29-1 with TRBJ2-2; weak D call: TRBD2 (5 bases). V lost 6 bases and J lost 7, with 15 bases in between. Germline V CDR1 and CDR2: SQVTM, ANQGSEA. The CDR3 is made up of 13 amino acids. The CDR3 nucleotides are TGCAGCGTCAAAGGAGGATCTCTCGGGGAGCTGTTTTTT. Translated, it gives CSVKGGSLGELFF.

The sample holds a few counts of this clonotype. The gene calls are TRBV28 and TRBJ2-1; 7 positions match TRBD1. The germline gives CDR1 MDHEN, CDR2 SYDVKM. The CDR3 runs to 15 residues. V shed 6 bases and J 2 bases; nucleotides not matched to a gene: 7. The DNA for the CDR3 is TGTGCCAGCAGCCCTCCAGACAGGGCCTACAATGAGCAGTTCTTC. The encoded protein is CASSPPDRAYNEQFF.

In this sample, this clonotype turned up a few times. The chain joins TRBV7-6 to TRBJ1-2; the D is unclear. This CDR3 has 14 residues. Trimming left V 0 bases short and J 4 bases short, with 9 bases between. In germline, CDR1 is SGHVS, CDR2 FNYEAQ. The CDR3 bases are TGTGCCAGCAGCTTAGCCCAACAGTTCTATGGCTACACCTTC. Its translation is CASSLAQQFYGYTF.

V and J are TRBV20-1 and TRBJ1-1, with D possibly being TRBD1 (6 bases). CDR3 size: 13 residues. Between the trimmed V and J ends, which lost 3 bases and 5 bases, there was a span of 13 bases. Germline CDR1 and CDR2: DFQATT and SNEGSKA (reference sequence). As DNA, the CDR3 is TGCAGTGCTAGTACCGGGACAACGACTGAAGCTTTCTTT. Translated, it gives CSASTGTTTEAFF.

The chain couples TRBV6-5 to TRBJ2-3, with 9 bases identical to TRBD2. The germline CDR1 and CDR2 sequences are MNHEY and SVGAGI. The CDR3 totals 18 residues. V was clipped by 0 bases and J by 6 bases; unmatched bases: 13. The CDR3 loop is CASSYSRVLRGGPDTQYF. CDR3 sequence (DNA): TGTGCCAGCAGTTACTCGAGAGTGTTGCGGGGGGGCCCGGATACGCAGTATTTT.

This rearrangement joins TRBV10-3 to TRBJ2-4; TRBD1 or TRBD2 may be the D gene (6 bases each). Deletions cut 5 bases from V and 0 bases from J, with 23 bases between. CDR1 is ENHRY, CDR2 SYGVKD, per germline. This CDR3 region has 19 residues. The CDR3 region is CAISKGGLDPTIAKNIQYF. The DNA of the CDR3 is TGTGCCATCAGTAAGGGGGGTTTAGACCCCACTATAGCCAAAAACATTCAGTACTTC.

The chain couples TRBV14 to TRBJ1-4; D is unclear. Germline loops: CDR1 SGHDN, CDR2 FVKESK. V was pared by 1 base and J by 4 bases, with 13 bases between. This CDR3 is 16 amino acids long. The CDR3 reads CASSQVAKLNNEKLFF. CDR3 bases: TGTGCCAGCAGCCAAGTTGCAAAGCTTAATAATGAAAAACTGTTTTTT.

This clonotype appeared a few times. The chain employs TRBV7-2 and TRBJ1-2; D gene unclear. V was shortened by 2 bases and J by 4 bases, with 11 bases between the two germline ends. Germline CDR1 is SGHTA and CDR2 is FQGNSA. There are 14 residues in the CDR3. CDR3 DNA: TGTGCCAGCAGCTTACTGACACAGAGCTATGGCTACACCTTC. Amino acids: CASSLLTQSYGYTF.

This CDR3 reads CASRRNYNEQFF. Written as DNA, the CDR3 is TGTGCCTCGAGACGGAACTACAATGAGCAGTTCTTC. V and J are TRBV6-6 and TRBJ2-1; D call uncertain. V was clipped by 11 bases and J by 3 bases, with 11 bases between them. This CDR3 has 12 residues. Per germline, CDR1 MNHNY and CDR2 SVGAGI (reference sequence).

This clonotype was counted only a few times. V usage is TRBV5-1 and J usage is TRBJ1-2; the D gene is possibly TRBD1 (5 bases). Per germline, CDR1 SGHRS and CDR2 YFSETQ. Trimming cost V 2 bases and J 3 bases, with 8 bases left between them. The CDR3 loop spans 13 amino acids. CDR3 DNA: TGCGCCAGCAGCTTCGGGGGTGACTATGGCTACACCTTC. Translating gives CASSFGGDYGYTF.

The table lists this clonotype with a few counts. The V gene is TRBV2, the J gene TRBJ2-3, with 8 bases lining up with TRBD2. This CDR3 comprises 13 residues. CDR1 is SNHLY, CDR2 FYNNEI, per germline. The ends lost 6 bases at V and 3 bases at J; junction bases unmatched: 2. The CDR3 sequence: CASRAGGTDTQYF. The DNA for the CDR3 is TGTGCCAGCAGGGCGGGGGGTACAGATACGCAGTATTTT.

The rearrangement joins TRBV6-2 or TRBV6-3 to TRBJ2-6; TRBD1 is a possible D gene (5 bases). The CDR3 length is 14 residues. V dropped 7 bases and J dropped 4 bases, with 11 bases sitting between them. Germline V gene lookup returns CDR1 MNHEY and CDR2 SVGEGT. DNA for the CDR3: TGTGCCAGCATCCAGAGACAGGGGGCCAACGTCCTGACTTTC. It codes for CASIQRQGANVLTF.

This clonotype occurred a few times. The chain carries TRBV28 and TRBJ1-1, with 7 bases matching TRBD1. V shed 0 bases and J 6 bases; nucleotides not matched to a gene: 13. This CDR3 is built from 17 residues. Germline V gene sequence: CDR1 MDHEN, CDR2 SYDVKM. This chain's CDR3 is CASSLWSQGGILSEAFF. CDR3 DNA sequence: TGTGCCAGCAGTTTATGGAGCCAGGGGGGAATCCTTTCTGAAGCTTTCTTT.

This clonotype occurred a few times. V gene TRBV6-2 or TRBV6-3 combines with J gene TRBJ2-7; D ambiguous. Germline loops: CDR1 MNHEY, CDR2 SVGEGT. The CDR3 extends over 13 amino acids. The ends were cut back, 4 bases at V and 5 bases at J, with 12 bases in the middle. The CDR3 protein is CASSLQLQHEQYF. As DNA, the CDR3 is TGTGCCAGCAGTTTACAGTTACAACACGAGCAGTACTTC.

There are a few counts of this clonotype. As DNA, the CDR3 is TGTGCCAGCAGTCTACAGGTCAGCGGCGCTGAAGCTTTCTTT. Translating gives CASSLQVSGAEAFF. The chain carries TRBV12-3 or TRBV12-4 and TRBJ1-1; TRBD1 is a possible D gene (5 bases). This CDR3 has 14 residues. Trimming left V 5 bases short and J 6 bases short, with 16 bases between.

V is TRBV6-5 and J is TRBJ2-5; 7 bases are a match to TRBD1. Trimming removed 7 bases from V and 0 bases from J; junction bases left unmatched: 8. The CDR3 is 15 amino acids. The germline V gene has CDR1 MNHEY and CDR2 SVGAGI. CDR3 DNA sequence: TGTGCCAGCACCCCGGGACAGTGGGACCAAGAGACCCAGTACTTC. Its protein is CASTPGQWDQETQYF.

Here the CDR3 reads CAISDGQGVNTEAFF. The DNA for the CDR3 is TGTGCCATCAGTGATGGTCAGGGAGTGAACACTGAAGCTTTCTTT. The chain is built from TRBV10-3 and TRBJ1-1; a possible D gene is TRBD1 (5 bases). The CDR3 has 15 residues. The V and J ends lost 3 bases and 0 bases respectively, with 11 bases between them. The germline CDR1 and CDR2 sequences are ENHRY and SYGVKD.

This clonotype has just a few counts. CDR3 bases: TGTGCCAGCAGGAGGGAGGGGGGCTCCTACAATGAGCAGTTCTTC. This encodes CASRREGGSYNEQFF. V is TRBV6-4 and J is TRBJ2-1, with D perhaps matching TRBD2 (7 bases). CDR1 is MRHNA and CDR2 is SNTAGT in the germline V gene. Trimming removed 6 bases from V and 0 bases from J, with 12 bases in between. There are 15 residues in the CDR3.